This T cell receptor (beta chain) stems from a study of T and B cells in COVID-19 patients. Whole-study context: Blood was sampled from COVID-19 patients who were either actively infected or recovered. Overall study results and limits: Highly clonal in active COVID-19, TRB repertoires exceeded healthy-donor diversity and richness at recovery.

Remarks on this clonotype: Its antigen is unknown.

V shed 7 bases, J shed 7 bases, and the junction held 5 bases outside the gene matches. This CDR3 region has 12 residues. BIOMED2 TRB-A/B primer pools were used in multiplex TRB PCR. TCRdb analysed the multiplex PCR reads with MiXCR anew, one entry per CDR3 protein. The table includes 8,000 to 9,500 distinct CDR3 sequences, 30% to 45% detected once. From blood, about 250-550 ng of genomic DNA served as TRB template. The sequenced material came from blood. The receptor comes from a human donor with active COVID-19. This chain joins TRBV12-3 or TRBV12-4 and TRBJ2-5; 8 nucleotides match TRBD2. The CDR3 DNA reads TGTGCCAGCAACGGGGGGGCGCGGACCCAGTACTTC. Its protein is CASNGGARTQYF.